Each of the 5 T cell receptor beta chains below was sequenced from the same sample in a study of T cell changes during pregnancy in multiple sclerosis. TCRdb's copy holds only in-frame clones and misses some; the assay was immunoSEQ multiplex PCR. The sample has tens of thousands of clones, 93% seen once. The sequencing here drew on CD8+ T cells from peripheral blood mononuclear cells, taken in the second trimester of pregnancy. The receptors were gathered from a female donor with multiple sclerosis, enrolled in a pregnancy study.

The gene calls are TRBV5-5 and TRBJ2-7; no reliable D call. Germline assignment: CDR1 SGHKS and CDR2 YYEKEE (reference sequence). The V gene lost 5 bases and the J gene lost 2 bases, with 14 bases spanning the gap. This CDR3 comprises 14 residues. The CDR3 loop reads CASSFFFGAYEQYF. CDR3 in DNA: TGTGCCAGCAGTTTTTTTTTCGGTGCCTACGAGCAGTACTTC.

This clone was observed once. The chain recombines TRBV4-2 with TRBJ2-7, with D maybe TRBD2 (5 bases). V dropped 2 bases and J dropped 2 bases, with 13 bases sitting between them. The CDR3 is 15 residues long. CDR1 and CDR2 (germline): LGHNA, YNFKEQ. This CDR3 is CASSQSQEAAYEQYF. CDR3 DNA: TGTGCCAGCAGCCAAAGCCAGGAGGCAGCCTACGAGCAGTACTTC.

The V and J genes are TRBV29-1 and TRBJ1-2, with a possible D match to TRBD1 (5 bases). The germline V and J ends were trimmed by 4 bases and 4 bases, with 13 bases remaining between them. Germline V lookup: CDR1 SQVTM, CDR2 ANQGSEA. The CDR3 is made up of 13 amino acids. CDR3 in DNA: TGCAGCGTTGGACAGTTTAGTCGCTATGGCTACACCTTC. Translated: CSVGQFSRYGYTF. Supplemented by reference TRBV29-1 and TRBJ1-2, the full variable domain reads SAVISQKPSRDICQRGTSLTIQCQVDSQVTMMFWYRQQPGQSLTLIATANQGSEATYESGFVIDKFPISRPNLTFSTLTVSNMSPEDSSIYLCSVGQFSRYGYTFGSGTRLTVV.

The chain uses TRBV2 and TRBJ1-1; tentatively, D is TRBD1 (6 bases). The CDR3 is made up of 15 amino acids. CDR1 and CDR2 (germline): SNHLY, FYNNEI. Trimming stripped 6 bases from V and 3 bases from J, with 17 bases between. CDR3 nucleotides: TGTGCCAGCAGATCAGGGGAGGGGCAGTACACTGAAGCTTTCTTT. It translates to CASRSGEGQYTEAFF.

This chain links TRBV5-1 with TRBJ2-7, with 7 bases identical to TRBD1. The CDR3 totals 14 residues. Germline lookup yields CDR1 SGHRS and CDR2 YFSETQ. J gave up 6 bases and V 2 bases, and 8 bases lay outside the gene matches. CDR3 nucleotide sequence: TGCGCCAGCAGCTTACCGGGACAGTCTTCCGAGCAGTACTTC. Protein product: CASSLPGQSSEQYF.